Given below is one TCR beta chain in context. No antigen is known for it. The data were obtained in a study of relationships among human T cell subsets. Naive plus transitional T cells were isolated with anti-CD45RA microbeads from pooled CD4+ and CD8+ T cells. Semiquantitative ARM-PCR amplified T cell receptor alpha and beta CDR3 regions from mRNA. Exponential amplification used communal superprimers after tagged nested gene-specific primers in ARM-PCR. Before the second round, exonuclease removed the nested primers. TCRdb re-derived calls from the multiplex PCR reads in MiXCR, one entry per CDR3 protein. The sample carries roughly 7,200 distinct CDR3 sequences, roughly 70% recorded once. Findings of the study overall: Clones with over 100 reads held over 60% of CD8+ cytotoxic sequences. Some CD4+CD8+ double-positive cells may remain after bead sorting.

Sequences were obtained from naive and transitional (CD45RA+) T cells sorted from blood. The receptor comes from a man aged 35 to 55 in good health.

The CDR3, as DNA: TGTGCCAGCAGCTTAATTTACAGCAGCTCCTACAATGAGCAGTTCTTC. It yields the protein CASSLIYSSSYNEQFF. The chain joins TRBV7-9 to TRBJ2-1; D unresolved. Germline V gene lookup returns CDR1 SEHNR and CDR2 FQNEAQ (reference sequence). The CDR3 has 16 residues. V was cut by 2 bases and J by 0 bases, with 11 bases left in between.